This T cell receptor (beta chain) is drawn from a study of OX40 agonist ivuxolimab in advanced cancers. V was cut by 6 bases and J by 4 bases, with 10 bases left in between. In germline, CDR1 is MNHNS, CDR2 SASEGT. The CDR3 contains 13 residues. Findings of the study overall: The specificity for antigen of the expanded peripheral T cells was not determined.

Turning to this clone: Its antigen is unknown.

Profiling relied on immunoSEQ multiplex PCR, and the TCRdb table lists in-frame clones only, not all of them. This sample has about 37,000 clones, with around four fifths found just once. The chain combines TRBV6-1 with TRBJ1-5; D unclear. The input for sequencing was CD4+ or CD8+ T cells sorted from blood, taken in a trial of the OX40 agonist ivuxolimab. The clonotype originates from an adult with an advanced solid tumor such as melanoma, head and neck, liver or kidney cancer. In nucleotides, the CDR3 is TGTGCCAGCAGGACTCGTAGGAATCAGCCCCAGCATTTT. Amino acid sequence: CASRTRRNQPQHF.